This T cell receptor (beta chain) comes out of a study of T cells expressing NK-cell markers. The CDR3 consists of 16 residues. Germline values: CDR1 SGHRS, CDR2 YFSETQ. TCRdb reprocessed the 5' RACE reads and stores each CDR3 protein as one record, lacking DNA. The ten top clones account for around 3.3%, within a sample of 500,000 or so distinct CDR3 sequences. This receptor was identified in a man aged 18-30 years in good health. The gene calls are TRBV5-1 and TRBJ2-7. Material for sequencing was blood T cells: a sorted CD56 or NKG2C T cell subset, CD4+ or CD8+ T cells, or bulk PBMC T cells (not recorded which). This CDR3 reads CASSLDANFISYEQYF.